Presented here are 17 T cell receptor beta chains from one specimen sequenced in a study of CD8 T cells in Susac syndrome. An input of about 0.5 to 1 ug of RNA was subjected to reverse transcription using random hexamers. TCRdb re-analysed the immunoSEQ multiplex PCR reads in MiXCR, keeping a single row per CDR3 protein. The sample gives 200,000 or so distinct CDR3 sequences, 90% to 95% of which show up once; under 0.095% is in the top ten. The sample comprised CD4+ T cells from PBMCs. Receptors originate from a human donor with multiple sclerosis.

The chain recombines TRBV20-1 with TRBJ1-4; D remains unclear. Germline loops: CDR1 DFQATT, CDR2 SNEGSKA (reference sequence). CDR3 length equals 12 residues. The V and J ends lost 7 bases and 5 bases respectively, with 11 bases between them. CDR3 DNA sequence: TGCAGTGTGGCAGCTTCGAATGAAAAACTGTTTTTT. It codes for CSVAASNEKLFF.

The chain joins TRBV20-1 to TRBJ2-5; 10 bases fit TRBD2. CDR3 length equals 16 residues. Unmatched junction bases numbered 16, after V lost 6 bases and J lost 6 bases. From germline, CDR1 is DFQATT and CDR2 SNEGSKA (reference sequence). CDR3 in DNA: TGCAGTGCGAACCTCCCAAGCGGGGGGGCCTTGCAGACCCAGTACTTC. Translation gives CSANLPSGGALQTQYF.

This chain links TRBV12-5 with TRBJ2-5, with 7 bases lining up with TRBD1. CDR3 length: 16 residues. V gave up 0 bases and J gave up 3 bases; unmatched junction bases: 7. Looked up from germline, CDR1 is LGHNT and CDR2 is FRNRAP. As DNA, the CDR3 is TGTGCTAGTGGTTTGGTAAGGGGGCAGGGGGAAGAGACCCAGTACTTC. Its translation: CASGLVRGQGEETQYF.

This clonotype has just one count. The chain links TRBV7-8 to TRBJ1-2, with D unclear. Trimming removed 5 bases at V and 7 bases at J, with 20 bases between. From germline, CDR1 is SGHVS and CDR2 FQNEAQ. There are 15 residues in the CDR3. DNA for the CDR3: TGTGCCAGCAGCCAACCGACTGGTAGGGCCCTTGGCTACACCTTC. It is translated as CASSQPTGRALGYTF.

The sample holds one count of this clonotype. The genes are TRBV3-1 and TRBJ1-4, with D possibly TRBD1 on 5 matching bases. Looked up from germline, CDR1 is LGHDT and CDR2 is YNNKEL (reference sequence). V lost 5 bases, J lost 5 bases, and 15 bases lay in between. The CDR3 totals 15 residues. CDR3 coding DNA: TGTGCCAGCAGCGAGATTGGGACTGAGAATGAAAAACTGTTTTTT. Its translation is CASSEIGTENEKLFF.

Here the CDR3 reads CASRTSRGSYEQYF. The CDR3, as DNA: TGTGCCAGCAGGACGTCAAGGGGGTCCTACGAGCAGTACTTC. This chain uses TRBV6-6 with TRBJ2-7; tentatively, D is TRBD1 (6 bases). V lost 6 bases to trimming and J lost 1 base, with 13 bases between them. This CDR3 contains 14 residues. Germline V gene data show CDR1 as MNHNY and CDR2 as SVGAGI (reference sequence).

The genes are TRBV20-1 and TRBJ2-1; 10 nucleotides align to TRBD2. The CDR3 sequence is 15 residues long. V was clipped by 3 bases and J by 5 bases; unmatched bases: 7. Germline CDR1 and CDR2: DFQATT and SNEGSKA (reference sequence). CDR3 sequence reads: CSASRTSGLNNEQFF. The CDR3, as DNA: TGCAGTGCTAGTCGGACTAGCGGCTTAAACAATGAGCAGTTCTTC.

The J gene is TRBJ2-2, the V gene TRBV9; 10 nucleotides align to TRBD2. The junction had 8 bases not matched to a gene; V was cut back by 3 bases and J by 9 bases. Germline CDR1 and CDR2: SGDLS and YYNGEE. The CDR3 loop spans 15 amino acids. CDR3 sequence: CASSAGTSDNWELFF. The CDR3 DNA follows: TGTGCCAGCAGCGCCGGGACTAGCGATAATTGGGAGCTGTTTTTT.

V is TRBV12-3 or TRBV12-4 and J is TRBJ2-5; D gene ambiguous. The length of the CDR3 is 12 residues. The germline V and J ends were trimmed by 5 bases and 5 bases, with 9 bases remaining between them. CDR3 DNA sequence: TGTGCCAGCAGTCCCCTTTCGGAGACCCAGTACTTC. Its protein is CASSPLSETQYF.

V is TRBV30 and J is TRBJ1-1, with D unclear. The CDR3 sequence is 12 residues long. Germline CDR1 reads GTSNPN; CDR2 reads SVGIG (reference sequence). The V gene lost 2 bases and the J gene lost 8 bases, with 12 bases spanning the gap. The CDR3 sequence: CAWSRKSGEAFF. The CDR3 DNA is TGTGCCTGGAGTAGGAAATCGGGGGAAGCTTTCTTT.

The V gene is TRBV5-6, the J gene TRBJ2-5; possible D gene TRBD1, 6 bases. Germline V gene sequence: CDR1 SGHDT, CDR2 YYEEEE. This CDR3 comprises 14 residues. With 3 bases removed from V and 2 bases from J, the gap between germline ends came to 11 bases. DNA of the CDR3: TGTGCCAGCAGCTCCCAGGGGATTCAAGAGACCCAGTACTTC. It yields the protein CASSSQGIQETQYF.

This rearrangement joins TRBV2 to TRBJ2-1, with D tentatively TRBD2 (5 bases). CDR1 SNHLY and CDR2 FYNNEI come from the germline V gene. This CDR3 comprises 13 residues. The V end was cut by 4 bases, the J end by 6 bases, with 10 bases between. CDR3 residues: CASSALEGNEQFF. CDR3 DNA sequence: TGTGCCAGCAGTGCCCTTGAGGGCAATGAGCAGTTCTTC.

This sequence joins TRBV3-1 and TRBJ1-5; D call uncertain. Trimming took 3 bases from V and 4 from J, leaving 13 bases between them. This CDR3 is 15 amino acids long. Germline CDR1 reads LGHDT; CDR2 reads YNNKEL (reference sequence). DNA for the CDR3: TGTGCCAGCAGCCAGGGTTACGGGGAAAATCAGCCCCAGCATTTT. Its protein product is CASSQGYGENQPQHF.

The CDR3 nucleotides read TGTGCCAGCAGTTATTTAGGGCGGAACTCCTACGAGCAGTACTTC. Translating gives CASSYLGRNSYEQYF. The chain couples TRBV27 to TRBJ2-7; no definite D call. The germline V gene has CDR1 MNHEY and CDR2 SMNVEV (reference sequence). Trimming pared 4 bases from V and 0 bases from J, leaving 13 bases between. CDR3 length equals 15 residues.

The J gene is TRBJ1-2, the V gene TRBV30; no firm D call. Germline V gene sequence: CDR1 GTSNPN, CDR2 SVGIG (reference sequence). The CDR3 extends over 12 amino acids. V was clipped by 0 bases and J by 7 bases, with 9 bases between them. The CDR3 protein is CAWSVPAGGYTF. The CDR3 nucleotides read TGTGCCTGGAGTGTACCCGCGGGTGGCTACACCTTC.

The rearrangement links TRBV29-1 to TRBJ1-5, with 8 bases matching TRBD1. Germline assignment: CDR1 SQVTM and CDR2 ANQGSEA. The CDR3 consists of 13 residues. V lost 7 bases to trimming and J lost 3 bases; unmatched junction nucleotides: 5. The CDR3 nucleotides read TGCAGCGCCGGACAGGGAATCAATCAGCCCCAGCATTTT. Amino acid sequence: CSAGQGINQPQHF.

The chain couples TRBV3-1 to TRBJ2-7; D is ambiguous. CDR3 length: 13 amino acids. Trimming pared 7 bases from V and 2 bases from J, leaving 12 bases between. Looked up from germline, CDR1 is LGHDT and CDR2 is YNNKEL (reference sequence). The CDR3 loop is CASNSKGTYEQYF. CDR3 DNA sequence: TGTGCCAGCAATTCGAAGGGTACCTACGAGCAGTACTTC.